The table lists the clone carrying this T cell receptor beta chain with a few counts. Antigen specificity is unknown. The sample originates from a study of T cells after yellow fever vaccination. Findings of the study overall: The CD4 and CD8 compartments had a small share of their clonotypes in common. Within FACS-sorted repertoires, abundant clonotypes contaminating from the bulk population could be present.

One entry per CDR3 protein, called by TCRdb with MiXCR from the 5' RACE reads. The table lists 450,000 to 650,000 distinct CDR3 sequences, 21% of them singletons. The clonotype comes from a man between 18 and 35 years old who received the YFV17D yellow fever vaccine. This material consisted of PBMCs, taken approximately 22 days after the first yellow fever vaccination.

This chain's CDR3 is CSARGVGELFF. CDR3 sequence (DNA): TGCAGTGCTAGGGGTGTCGGGGAACTGTTTTTT. The chain combines TRBV20-1 with TRBJ1-4; no reliable D call. This CDR3 has 11 amino acids. Trimming left V 3 bases short and J 12 bases short, with 11 bases between. Germline-derived CDR1 and CDR2 are DFQATT and SNEGSKA (reference sequence).